The clone carrying this T cell receptor beta chain has at least ten counts. Its specificity is unknown. Previously described methods and listed TCR primers were used for bulk TCR libraries. One entry per CDR3 protein, called by TCRdb with MiXCR from the PCR reads. Of some 650,000 distinct CDR3 sequences detected, around 20% appear once; the ten largest clones hold about 0.9%. Germline V gene lookup returns CDR1 MNHEY and CDR2 SMNVEV (reference sequence). Trimming stripped 8 bases from V and 6 bases from J, with 8 bases between. CDR3 size: 10 residues. A CD8+CD4-CCR7+CD45RA+ phenotype served as the sorting definition for naive CD8 T cells. These data come from a study of molecular identifiers for immune sequencing clone quantification. Study-level results: Clone sizes could be underestimated for highly expanded clones when identical TCR molecules share a barcode. In naive cells, clones above 20 RNA copies held under 1% of molecules, whereas in effector cells they held over 98%.

The sequencing sample was made of naive CD8+ T cells from blood, with Jurkat cell RNA spiked in. Subset: FACS-sorted CD8+CD4-CCR7+CD45RA+ naive T cells. The source is a human donor in good health. Some libraries in this study had Jurkat cell RNA spiked in. The chain joins TRBV27 to TRBJ2-7; no reliable D call. For the CDR3, the DNA is TGTGCCAGCGGTTGGGTCGAGCAGTACTTC. Its protein is CASGWVEQYF.